The clone carrying this TCR beta chain was observed at least ten times. The antigen remains unidentified. There are 11 residues in the CDR3. Per germline, CDR1 MDHEN and CDR2 SYDVKM. With 5 bases removed from V and 11 bases from J, the gap between germline ends came to 10 bases. Researchers barred patients who had uncontrolled infection, other autoimmune disease, pregnancy or lactation. RNA transcripts served as the template for amplifying TCR beta CDR3 regions. The HTBI set primed first-round TCR CDR3 RT-PCR. TCRdb passed the multiplex PCR reads through MiXCR, listing each CDR3 protein once. This sample has 550,000 to 700,000 distinct CDR3 sequences, with around 46% found just once. This specimen belongs to a study of T cells in Graves' hyperthyroidism and ophthalmopathy. Study observations and caveats: Ophthalmopathy was model-predicted a median about six months pre-onset. Most expanded thyroid clonotypes above 0.001 also appeared in blood. Stable hyperthyroidism was separated from ophthalmopathy by a model based on 13 V-J features.

This receptor was identified in an adult woman with Graves' disease, either hyperthyroidism or ophthalmopathy (not recorded which). The chain links TRBV28 to TRBJ1-5; possible D gene TRBD1, 6 bases. The sample was peripheral blood or thyroid tissue (not recorded which). CDR3 loop: CASSPRGAQHF. In DNA, the CDR3 is TGTGCCAGCAGTCCTAGGGGGGCCCAGCATTTT.